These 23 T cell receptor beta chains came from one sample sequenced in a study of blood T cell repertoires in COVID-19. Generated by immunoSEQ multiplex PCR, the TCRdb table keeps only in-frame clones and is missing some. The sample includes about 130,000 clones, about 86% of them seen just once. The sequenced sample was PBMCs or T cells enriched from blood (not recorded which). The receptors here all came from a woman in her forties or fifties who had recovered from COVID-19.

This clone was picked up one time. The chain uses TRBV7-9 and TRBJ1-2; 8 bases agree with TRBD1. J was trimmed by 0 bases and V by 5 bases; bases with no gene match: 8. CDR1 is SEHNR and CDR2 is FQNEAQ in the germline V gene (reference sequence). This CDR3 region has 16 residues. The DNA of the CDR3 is TGTGCCAGCAGCCTAAGTGGACAGGGAACTAACTATGGCTACACCTTC. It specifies CASSLSGQGTNYGYTF.

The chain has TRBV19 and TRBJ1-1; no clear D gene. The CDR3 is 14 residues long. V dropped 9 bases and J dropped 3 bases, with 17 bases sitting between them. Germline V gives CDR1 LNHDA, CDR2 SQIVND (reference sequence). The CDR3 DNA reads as TGTGCCAGCCAGAATCGGGGATCGTACACTGAAGCTTTCTTT. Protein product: CASQNRGSYTEAFF.

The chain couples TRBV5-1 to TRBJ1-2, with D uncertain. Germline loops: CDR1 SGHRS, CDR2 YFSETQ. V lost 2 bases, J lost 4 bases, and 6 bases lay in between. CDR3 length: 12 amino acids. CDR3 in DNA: TGCGCCAGCAGCTTAGGAGGCTATGGCTACACCTTC. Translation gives CASSLGGYGYTF.

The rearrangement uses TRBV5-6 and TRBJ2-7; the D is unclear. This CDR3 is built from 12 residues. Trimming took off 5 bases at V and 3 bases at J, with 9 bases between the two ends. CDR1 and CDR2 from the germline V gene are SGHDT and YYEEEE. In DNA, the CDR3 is TGTGCCAGCAGTTTATACAGCTACGAGCAGTACTTC. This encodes CASSLYSYEQYF.

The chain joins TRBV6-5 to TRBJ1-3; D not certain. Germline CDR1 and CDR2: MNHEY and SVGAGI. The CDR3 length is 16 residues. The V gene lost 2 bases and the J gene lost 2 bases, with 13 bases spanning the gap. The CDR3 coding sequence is TGTGCCAGCAGTTACGGCTCTTGGGGAGCTGGAAACACCATATATTTT. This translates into CASSYGSWGAGNTIYF.

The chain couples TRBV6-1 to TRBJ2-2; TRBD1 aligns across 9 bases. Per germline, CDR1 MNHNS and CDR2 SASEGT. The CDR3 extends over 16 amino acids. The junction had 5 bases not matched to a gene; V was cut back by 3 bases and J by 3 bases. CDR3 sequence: CASSDHRGPDTGELFF. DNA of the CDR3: TGTGCCAGCAGTGACCACAGGGGGCCAGACACCGGGGAGCTGTTTTTT.

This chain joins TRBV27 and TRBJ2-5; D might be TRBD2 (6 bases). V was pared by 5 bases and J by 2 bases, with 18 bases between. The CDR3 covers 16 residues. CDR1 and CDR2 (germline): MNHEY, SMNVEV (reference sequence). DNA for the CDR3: TGTGCCAGCAGTGCCTTACCAGCGGGCATACAAGAGACCCAGTACTTC. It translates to CASSALPAGIQETQYF.

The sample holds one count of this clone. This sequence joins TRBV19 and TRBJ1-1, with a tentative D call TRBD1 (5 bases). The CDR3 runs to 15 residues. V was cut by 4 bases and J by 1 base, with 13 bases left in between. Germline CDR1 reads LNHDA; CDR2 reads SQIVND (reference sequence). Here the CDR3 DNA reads TGTGCCAGTAGTACCCGGGCAGGGCCGAACACTGAAGCTTTCTTT. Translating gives CASSTRAGPNTEAFF. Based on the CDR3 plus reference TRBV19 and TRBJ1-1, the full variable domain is DGGITQSPKYLFRKEGQNVTLSCEQNLNHDAMYWYRQDPGQGLRLIYYSQIVNDFQKGDIAEGYSVSREKKESFPLTVTSAQKNPTAFYLCASSTRAGPNTEAFFGQGTRLTVV.

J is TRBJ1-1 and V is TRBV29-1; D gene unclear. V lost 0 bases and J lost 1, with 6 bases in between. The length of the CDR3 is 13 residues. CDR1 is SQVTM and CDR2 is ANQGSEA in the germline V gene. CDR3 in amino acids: CSVEDRRNTEAFF. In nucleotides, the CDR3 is TGCAGCGTTGAAGATAGGAGGAACACTGAAGCTTTCTTT.

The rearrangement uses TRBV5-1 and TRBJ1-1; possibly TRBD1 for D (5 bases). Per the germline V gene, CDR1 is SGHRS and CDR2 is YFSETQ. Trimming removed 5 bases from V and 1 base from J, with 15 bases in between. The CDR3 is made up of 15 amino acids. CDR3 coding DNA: TGCGCCAGCAGTACGGGGGGAGTAGGGAACACTGAAGCTTTCTTT. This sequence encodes CASSTGGVGNTEAFF. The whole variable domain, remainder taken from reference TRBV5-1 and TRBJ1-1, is KAGVTQTPRYLIKTRGQQVTLSCSPISGHRSVSWYQQTPGQGLQFLFEYFSETQRNKGNFPGRFSGRQFSNSRSEMNVSTLELGDSALYLCASSTGGVGNTEAFFGQGTRLTVV.

CDR3 DNA sequence: TGCGCCAGCAGCCAAGACGGCAACAGATACAATGAGCAGTTCTTC. Translated, it gives CASSQDGNRYNEQFF. The rearrangement links TRBV4-3 to TRBJ2-1; no clear D gene. The V gene lost 0 bases and the J gene lost 4 bases, with 10 bases spanning the gap. CDR3 length: 15 amino acids. Looked up from germline, CDR1 is LGHNA and CDR2 is YSLEER.

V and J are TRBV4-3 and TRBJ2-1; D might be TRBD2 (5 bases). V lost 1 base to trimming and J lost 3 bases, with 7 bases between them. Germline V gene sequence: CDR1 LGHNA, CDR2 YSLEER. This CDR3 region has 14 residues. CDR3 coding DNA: TGCGCCAGCAGCCAAGGGGGAGACTACAATGAGCAGTTCTTC. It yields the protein CASSQGGDYNEQFF.

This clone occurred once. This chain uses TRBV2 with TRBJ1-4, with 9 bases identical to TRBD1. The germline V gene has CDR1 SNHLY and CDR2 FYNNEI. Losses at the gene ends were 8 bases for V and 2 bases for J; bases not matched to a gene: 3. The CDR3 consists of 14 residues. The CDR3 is CASHRGHTNEKLFF. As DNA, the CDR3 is TGTGCCAGCCACAGGGGGCACACTAATGAAAAACTGTTTTTT.

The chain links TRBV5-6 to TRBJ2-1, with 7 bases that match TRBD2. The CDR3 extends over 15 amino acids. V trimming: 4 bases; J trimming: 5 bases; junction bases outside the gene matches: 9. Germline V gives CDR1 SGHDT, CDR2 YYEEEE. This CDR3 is CASSRVGGVDNEQFF. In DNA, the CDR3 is TGTGCCAGCAGCCGGGTGGGAGGGGTGGACAATGAGCAGTTCTTC.

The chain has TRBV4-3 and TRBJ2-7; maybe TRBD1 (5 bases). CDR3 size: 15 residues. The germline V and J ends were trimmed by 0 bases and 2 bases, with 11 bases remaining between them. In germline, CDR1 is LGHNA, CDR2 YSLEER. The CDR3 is CASSQETDFAYEQYF. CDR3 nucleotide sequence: TGCGCCAGCAGCCAAGAGACAGACTTCGCCTACGAGCAGTACTTC.

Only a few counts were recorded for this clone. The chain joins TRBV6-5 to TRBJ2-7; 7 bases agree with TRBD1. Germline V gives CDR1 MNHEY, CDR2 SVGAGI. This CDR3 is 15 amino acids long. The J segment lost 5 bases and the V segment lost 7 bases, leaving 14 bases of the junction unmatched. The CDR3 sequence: CASTLGSQGVHEQYF. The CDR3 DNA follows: TGTGCCAGCACCTTAGGTTCCCAGGGGGTCCACGAGCAGTACTTC.

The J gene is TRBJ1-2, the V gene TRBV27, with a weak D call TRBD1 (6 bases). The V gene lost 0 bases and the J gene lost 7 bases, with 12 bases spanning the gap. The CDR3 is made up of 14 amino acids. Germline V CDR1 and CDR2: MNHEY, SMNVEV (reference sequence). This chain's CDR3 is CASSLSNRASGYTF. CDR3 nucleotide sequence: TGTGCCAGCAGTTTATCGAACAGGGCCTCTGGCTACACCTTC.

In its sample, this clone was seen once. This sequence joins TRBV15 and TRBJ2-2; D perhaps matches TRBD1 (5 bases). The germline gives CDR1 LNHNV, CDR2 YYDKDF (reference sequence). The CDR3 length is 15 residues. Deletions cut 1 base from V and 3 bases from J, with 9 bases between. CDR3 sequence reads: CATSRGTRDTGELFF. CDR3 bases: TGTGCCACCAGCAGAGGGACAAGGGACACCGGGGAGCTGTTTTTT.

The CDR3 loop reads CARQGQGMGETQYF. CDR3 nucleotides: TGTGCCAGACAGGGACAGGGAATGGGAGAGACCCAGTACTTC. The V gene is TRBV2, the J gene TRBJ2-5; 9 bases are a match to TRBD1. The germline V gene has CDR1 SNHLY and CDR2 FYNNEI. The CDR3 is 14 amino acids. V lost 9 bases to trimming and J lost 4 bases; unmatched junction nucleotides: 9.

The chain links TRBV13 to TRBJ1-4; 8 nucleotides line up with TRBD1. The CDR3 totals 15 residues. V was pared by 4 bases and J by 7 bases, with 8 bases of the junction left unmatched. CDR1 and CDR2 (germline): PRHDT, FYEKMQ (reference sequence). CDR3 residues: CASSSLQGGFEKLFF. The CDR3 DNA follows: TGTGCCAGCAGCTCCCTACAGGGGGGTTTTGAAAAACTGTTTTTT.

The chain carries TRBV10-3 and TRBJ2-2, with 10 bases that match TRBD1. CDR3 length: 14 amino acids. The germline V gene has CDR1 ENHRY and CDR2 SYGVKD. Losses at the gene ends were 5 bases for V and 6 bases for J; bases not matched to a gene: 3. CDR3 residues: CAISRQGAAGELFF. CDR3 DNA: TGTGCCATCAGTCGACAGGGGGCGGCCGGGGAGCTGTTTTTT.

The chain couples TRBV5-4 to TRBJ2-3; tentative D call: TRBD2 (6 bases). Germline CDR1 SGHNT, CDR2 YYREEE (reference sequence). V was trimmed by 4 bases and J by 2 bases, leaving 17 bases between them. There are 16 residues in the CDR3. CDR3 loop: CASSPSAGTYTDTQYF. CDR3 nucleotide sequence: TGTGCCAGCAGCCCCTCGGCGGGGACCTACACAGATACGCAGTATTTT. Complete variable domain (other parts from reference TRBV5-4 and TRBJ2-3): ETGVTQSPTHLIKTRGQQVTLRCSSQSGHNTVSWYQQALGQGPQFIFQYYREEENGRGNFPPRFSGLQFPNYSSELNVNALELDDSALYLCASSPSAGTYTDTQYFGPGTRLTVL.

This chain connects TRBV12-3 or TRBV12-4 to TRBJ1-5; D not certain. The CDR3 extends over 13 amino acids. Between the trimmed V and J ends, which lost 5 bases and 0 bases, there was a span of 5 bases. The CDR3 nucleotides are TGTGCCAGCAGTGGCAGTAGCAATCAGCCCCAGCATTTT. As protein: CASSGSSNQPQHF.